The 8 T cell receptor beta chains listed next were all sequenced from one sample in a study of PD-L1 blockade in urothelial cancer. Described time point: peripheral blood 6 weeks after treatment start. Data came from immunoSEQ multiplex PCR; TCRdb stores just in-frame clones and leaves some out. The table records over 100,000 clones, 91% of them present only once. The sequenced sample was PBMCs, obtained around atezolizumab (anti-PD-L1) treatment. These receptors came from a man between 60 and 75 years old with urothelial cancer.

V gene TRBV5-6 combines with J gene TRBJ2-5; D unclear. V was shortened by 3 bases and J by 5 bases, with 11 bases between the two germline ends. Per the germline V gene, CDR1 is SGHDT and CDR2 is YYEEEE. This CDR3 is 13 amino acids long. CDR3 sequence (DNA): TGTGCCAGCAGCTCCGGAGTTGGTGAGACCCAGTACTTC. This sequence encodes CASSSGVGETQYF.

The V call is TRBV19, the J call TRBJ2-5; no firm D call. Trimming cost V 3 bases and J 2 bases, with 10 bases left between them. Germline V lookup: CDR1 LNHDA, CDR2 SQIVND (reference sequence). The CDR3 runs to 14 residues. Written as DNA, the CDR3 is TGTGCCAGTAGTATTGGGCCGACGCAAGAGACCCAGTACTTC. Its translation: CASSIGPTQETQYF. Complete variable domain (other parts from reference TRBV19 and TRBJ2-5): DGGITQSPKYLFRKEGQNVTLSCEQNLNHDAMYWYRQDPGQGLRLIYYSQIVNDFQKGDIAEGYSVSREKKESFPLTVTSAQKNPTAFYLCASSIGPTQETQYFGPGTRLLVL.

Here the CDR3 DNA reads TGCGCCAGCAGCCCAGCCGAGACTAGGTCCTACGAGCAGTACTTC. This sequence encodes CASSPAETRSYEQYF. This chain connects TRBV5-1 to TRBJ2-7; D possibly corresponds to TRBD2 (6 bases). V dropped 4 bases and J dropped 1 base, with 15 bases sitting between them. The germline CDR1 and CDR2 sequences are SGHRS and YFSETQ. The CDR3 consists of 15 residues.

The rearrangement links TRBV19 to TRBJ2-3; maybe TRBD2 (6 bases). The germline gives CDR1 LNHDA, CDR2 SQIVND (reference sequence). V was clipped by 7 bases and J by 0 bases, with 14 bases between them. The CDR3 runs 15 residues. The CDR3 region has the DNA TGTGCCAGTACGTCGGCTAGCGCTAGCACAGATACGCAGTATTTT. Translation gives CASTSASASTDTQYF.

CDR3 in amino acids: CARGIGRDPCSYNEQFF. The DNA for the CDR3 is TGTGCCAGAGGCATAGGGCGGGATCCTTGCTCCTACAATGAGCAGTTCTTC. The V gene is TRBV10-3, the J gene TRBJ2-1, with D possibly matching TRBD2 (6 bases). Trimming took off 10 bases at V and 0 bases at J, with 22 bases between the two ends. This CDR3 has 17 residues. Germline assignment: CDR1 ENHRY and CDR2 SYGVKD.

The chain couples TRBV30 to TRBJ1-3; TRBD1 is a possible D gene (5 bases). The ends were cut back, 0 bases at V and 4 bases at J, with 10 bases in the middle. The CDR3 has 14 residues. Germline values: CDR1 GTSNPN, CDR2 SVGIG (reference sequence). DNA for the CDR3: TGTGCCTGGAGTGTACAGTCAGGGGGAAACACCATATATTTT. Translation gives CAWSVQSGGNTIYF.

The chain recombines TRBV4-3 with TRBJ2-3; TRBD2 matches 13 bases. Germline V gene sequence: CDR1 LGHNA, CDR2 YSLEER. J lost 1 base, V lost 1 base, and 5 bases had no gene match. The CDR3 sequence is 18 residues long. The CDR3 bases are TGCGCCAGCAGCCAAGCGGGACTAGCGGGGTCTGGCACAGATACGCAGTATTTT. Protein product: CASSQAGLAGSGTDTQYF.

V is TRBV4-1 and J is TRBJ2-7; 11 positions agree with TRBD2. CDR1 is MGHRA, CDR2 YSYEKL, per germline. J lost 1 base, V lost 0 bases, and 8 bases had no gene match. The CDR3 totals 18 residues. The CDR3, as DNA: TGCGCCAGCAGCCAAGATCCCCTAGCGGGAGGACCTTCCTACGAGCAGTACTTC. Amino acids: CASSQDPLAGGPSYEQYF.